Only a few counts were recorded for the clone carrying this T cell receptor beta chain. Its antigen remains unidentified. This sample was included in a study of identical twins. Findings and caveats of the study: Zero-insertion results could be subject to partial confounding by invariant MAIT and iNKT cells.

In TCRdb, the 5' RACE reads were re-called with MiXCR into one record per CDR3 protein. The data show some 660,000 distinct CDR3 sequences, around 8.3% seen once. The CDR3 totals 14 residues. Trimming cost V 0 bases and J 5 bases, with 10 bases left between them. Germline loops: CDR1 MGHRA, CDR2 YSYEKL. These data are also associated with another study on yellow fever vaccine responses in identical twins.

The sequencing input was PBMCs. This chain links TRBV4-1 with TRBJ1-2; D is unresolved. This clonotype originated in a woman aged 18-29 years in good health. The chain's CDR3 is CASSQDGRVYGYTF. The CDR3 nucleotides are TGCGCCAGCAGCCAAGACGGAAGGGTATATGGCTACACCTTC.